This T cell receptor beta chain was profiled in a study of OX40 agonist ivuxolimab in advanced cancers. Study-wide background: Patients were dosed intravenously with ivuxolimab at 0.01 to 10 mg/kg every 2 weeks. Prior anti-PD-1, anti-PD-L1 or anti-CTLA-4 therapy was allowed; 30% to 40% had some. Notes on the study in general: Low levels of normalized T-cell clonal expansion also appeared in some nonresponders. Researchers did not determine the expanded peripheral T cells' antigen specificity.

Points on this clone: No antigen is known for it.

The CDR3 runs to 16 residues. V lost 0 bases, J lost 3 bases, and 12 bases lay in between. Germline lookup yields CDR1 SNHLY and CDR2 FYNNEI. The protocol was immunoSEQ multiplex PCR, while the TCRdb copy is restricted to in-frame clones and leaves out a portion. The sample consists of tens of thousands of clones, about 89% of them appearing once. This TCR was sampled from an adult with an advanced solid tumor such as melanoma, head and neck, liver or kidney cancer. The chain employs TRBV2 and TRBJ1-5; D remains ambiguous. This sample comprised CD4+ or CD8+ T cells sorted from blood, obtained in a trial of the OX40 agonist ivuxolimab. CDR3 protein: CASSEAVSGNNQPQHF. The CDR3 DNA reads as TGTGCCAGCAGTGAAGCTGTTTCGGGTAACAATCAGCCCCAGCATTTT.